This T cell receptor beta chain was recovered during a study of blood T cell repertoires in COVID-19 (dated by TCRdb to 2018 to 2020). Broadly, across the study: The collaborator samples originated in the United States, Italy and Spain and spanned the acute and convalescent phases of COVID-19. The material from the prospective study consisted of cDNA or gDNA derived from T cells, B-cell-depleted T cells, or PBMCs. Subjects who had been exposed to COVID-19, were actively infected with it, or had recovered from it provided the deeply sampled blood TCRbeta repertoires that made up the dataset. The repertoires were released in a freely available public database intended as a resource for research on the immune response to SARS-CoV-2. Samples were obtained from the ongoing ImmuneRACE study (first 160 participants) and from approximately 1,200 subjects provided by 6 global collaborators. Sample metadata almost always included a de-identified subject ID, COVID-19 status, age in years and sex. HLA class I and class II types, where available, came from metadata supplied by the sample provider rather than from assay-based typing.

In regard to this clone: This clone's antigen is unknown. Base qualities are not recorded, but no much larger clone differs from it by a single base.

CDR1 MNHEY and CDR2 SVGAGI were looked up in the germline V gene. At the junction V is shortened by 5 bases and J by 4 bases, with 15 bases in between. From the cysteine up to the phenylalanine, the CDR3 has a length of 15 residues. Of the read, only the CDR3 DNA is kept; its 45 bases are in frame from base 1. Overall results and qualifications from the work: The amount of clinical and demographic metadata varied by source and participant and was provided uncurated.

The immunoSEQ Assay, a bias-controlled multiplex PCR, was used to amplify TCRbeta CDR3 regions from genomic DNA. Processing in the source paper ran as follows. The number of nucleated cells in each sample was estimated by amplification of reference gene primers within the assay. Sequence reads were collapsed and filtered to measure the absolute abundance of every unique TCRbeta CDR3 rearrangement. For each sample, productive Simpson clonality was calculated as the square root of Simpson's diversity index over productive rearrangements. This is the immuneACCESS table as TCRdb keeps it, with only in-frame sequences that have V and J called. A part of the clones is gone; compared with another copy, unresolved V genes explain less than half, and the rest is unexplained. V, J and clone size are those of that table, while D and trimming were read from the DNA. The table for this sample lists around 150,000 clones; roughly 82% of them were counted only once. The ten largest clones represent 2.2% of the sample.

Collaborating institutions collected whole blood in K2EDTA tubes following their own protocols. For TCRbeta analysis, collaborator samples were shipped as frozen whole blood, as isolated PBMCs, or as DNA extracted from either sample type. Material: peripheral blood. The receptor was derived from a man between 65 and 80 years old with acute or convalescent COVID-19. This chain joins TRBV6-5 to TRBJ1-5; a tentative D call is TRBD1 (6 bases match). For the CDR3, the sequence is CASSTTGLRNQPQHF. The sequence in DNA is TGTGCCAGCAGTACCACAGGGTTAAGGAATCAGCCCCAGCATTTT.